This TCR beta chain is drawn from a study of blood T cell repertoires in COVID-19. Authors' analysis steps: Estimates of nucleated cell counts were drawn from the amplification of reference gene primers. TCRdb's table, derived via immunoSEQ multiplex PCR, lists solely in-frame clones and lacks some. Clone size and V and J calls were adopted from that table, with D and trimming inferred from the DNA. The sample comprises about 100,000 clones, about nine tenths of which are singletons, and 6.5% to 8.5% rests with the top ten. Per the germline V gene, CDR1 is ENHRY and CDR2 is SYGVKD. CDR3 length: 14 amino acids. After removal of 7 bases from V and 4 bases from J, the junction contained 6 bases not matched to a gene. Recruited during active infection, patients (from Seattle) were subsequently followed longitudinally.

The clonotype originates from a man aged 18-30 years with COVID-19, enrolled during active disease. The chain recombines TRBV10-3 with TRBJ1-1, with 10 nucleotides matching TRBD1. What was sequenced was peripheral blood. CDR3 residues: CAITRDRGVTEAFF. The CDR3 DNA follows: TGTGCCATCACTAGGGACAGGGGCGTCACTGAAGCTTTCTTT.